Each of the 30 T cell receptor beta chains below was sequenced from the same sample in a study of T cell changes during pregnancy in multiple sclerosis. Generated by immunoSEQ multiplex PCR, the TCRdb table keeps only in-frame clones and is missing some. Among 30,000 or so clones listed, roughly nine tenths were seen once. The source was CD4+ T cells from peripheral blood mononuclear cells, collected in the second trimester of pregnancy. The source is a female donor with multiple sclerosis, enrolled in a pregnancy study.

This sequence joins TRBV29-1 and TRBJ1-4, with a weak D call TRBD1 (6 bases). This CDR3 has 15 amino acids. Germline CDR1 SQVTM, CDR2 ANQGSEA. V gave up 5 bases and J gave up 0 bases, with 13 bases separating them. The CDR3: CSVQDSLATNEKLFF. CDR3 DNA sequence: TGCAGCGTTCAGGACAGCCTTGCAACTAATGAAAAACTGTTTTTT.

The chain joins TRBV5-1 to TRBJ1-6, with D possibly being TRBD1 (6 bases). The CDR3 runs to 14 residues. Per the germline V gene, CDR1 is SGHRS and CDR2 is YFSETQ. The V gene lost 1 base and the J gene lost 7 bases, with 9 bases spanning the gap. The CDR3 region is CASSLTGTNSPLHF. The CDR3 DNA reads TGCGCCAGCAGCTTGACAGGGACCAATTCACCCCTCCACTTT.

The chain joins TRBV9 to TRBJ1-2; 9 nucleotides align to TRBD1. This CDR3 spans 12 amino acids. Trimming at V came to 4 bases and at J to 12 bases, leaving 7 bases not matched to a gene. CDR1 and CDR2 from the germline V gene are SGDLS and YYNGEE. For the CDR3, the DNA is TGTGCCAGCAGCTCATCCGGACAGGGGCACACCTTC. Amino acid sequence: CASSSSGQGHTF.

This rearrangement joins TRBV5-1 to TRBJ1-4; tentative D call: TRBD1 (5 bases). The V and J ends lost 1 base and 6 bases respectively, with 10 bases between them. Germline-derived CDR1 and CDR2 are SGHRS and YFSETQ. The CDR3 consists of 14 residues. The CDR3 spells CASSLQTADEKLFF. DNA for the CDR3: TGCGCCAGCAGCTTGCAGACAGCAGATGAAAAACTGTTTTTT. The full variable domain, rest sourced from reference TRBV5-1 and TRBJ1-4, is KAGVTQTPRYLIKTRGQQVTLSCSPISGHRSVSWYQQTPGQGLQFLFEYFSETQRNKGNFPGRFSGRQFSNSRSEMNVSTLELGDSALYLCASSLQTADEKLFFGSGTQLSVL.

In DNA form, the CDR3 reads TGCAGCGTTGGGGACGACAGGGCCGGGTATGGCTACACCTTC. Translated: CSVGDDRAGYGYTF. The rearrangement joins TRBV29-1 to TRBJ1-2; 7 nucleotides match TRBD1. The junction had 10 bases not matched to a gene; V was cut back by 4 bases and J by 5 bases. This CDR3 is 14 amino acids long. Germline values: CDR1 SQVTM, CDR2 ANQGSEA.

A single count supports this clone. This chain links TRBV19 with TRBJ2-1; 8 bases fit TRBD2. Germline trimming cut 3 bases from V and 11 bases from J; bases unmatched to any gene: 3. Germline assignment: CDR1 LNHDA and CDR2 SQIVND (reference sequence). This CDR3 has 12 amino acids. In DNA form, the CDR3 reads TGTGCCAGTAGTATTGGCGGGGGGAAGCAGTTCTTC. Translation: CASSIGGGKQFF. Filled out from reference TRBV19 and TRBJ2-1, the complete variable domain reads DGGITQSPKYLFRKEGQNVTLSCEQNLNHDAMYWYRQDPGQGLRLIYYSQIVNDFQKGDIAEGYSVSREKKESFPLTVTSAQKNPTAFYLCASSIGGGKQFFGPGTRLTVL.

In its sample, this clone was seen a few times. The V and J genes are TRBV7-8 and TRBJ2-4; the D gene is possibly TRBD1 (7 bases). V lost 0 bases and J lost 7, with 13 bases in between. In germline, CDR1 is SGHVS, CDR2 FQNEAQ. CDR3 size: 15 residues. In DNA, the CDR3 is TGTGCCAGCAGCTTAGCGGAGGGGGCGTGGAACATTCAGTACTTC. Encoded protein: CASSLAEGAWNIQYF.

The J gene is TRBJ1-1, the V gene TRBV5-1; 8 nucleotides match TRBD1. V shed 0 bases and J 0 bases; nucleotides not matched to a gene: 1. The V gene's germline CDR1 is SGHRS and CDR2 YFSETQ. The CDR3 has 15 amino acids. CDR3 protein: CASSLGTGLNTEAFF. The CDR3 DNA reads as TGCGCCAGCAGCTTGGGGACAGGGTTGAACACTGAAGCTTTCTTT. The entire variable domain, with the rest obtained from reference TRBV5-1 and TRBJ1-1, is as follows: KAGVTQTPRYLIKTRGQQVTLSCSPISGHRSVSWYQQTPGQGLQFLFEYFSETQRNKGNFPGRFSGRQFSNSRSEMNVSTLELGDSALYLCASSLGTGLNTEAFFGQGTRLTVV.

The chain recombines TRBV5-1 with TRBJ1-1, with D perhaps TRBD1 (5 bases). Trimming pared 7 bases from V and 6 bases from J, leaving 22 bases between. From germline, CDR1 is SGHRS and CDR2 YFSETQ. The CDR3 runs to 15 residues. The CDR3 region has the DNA TGCGCCAGCCTGCTGGGGAATCAGGGAAGCTCTGAAGCTTTCTTT. It codes for CASLLGNQGSSEAFF.

The chain couples TRBV29-1 to TRBJ1-1; possible D gene TRBD1, 5 bases. Germline CDR1 is SQVTM and CDR2 is ANQGSEA. CDR3 length: 15 amino acids. The ends were cut back, 4 bases at V and 0 bases at J, with 15 bases in the middle. The CDR3 nucleotides read TGCAGCGTTGCGGCAGGGTGGGCAATGAACACTGAAGCTTTCTTT. Translating it yields CSVAAGWAMNTEAFF. Supplemented by reference TRBV29-1 and TRBJ1-1, the full variable domain reads SAVISQKPSRDICQRGTSLTIQCQVDSQVTMMFWYRQQPGQSLTLIATANQGSEATYESGFVIDKFPISRPNLTFSTLTVSNMSPEDSSIYLCSVAAGWAMNTEAFFGQGTRLTVV.

This chain connects TRBV7-9 to TRBJ2-3; 8 bases map to TRBD1. CDR3 length equals 15 residues. The germline gives CDR1 SEHNR, CDR2 FQNEAQ (reference sequence). J lost 2 bases, V lost 2 bases, and 3 bases had no gene match. CDR3: CASSLQGAYTDTQYF. In DNA form, the CDR3 reads TGTGCCAGCAGCTTACAGGGGGCTTACACAGATACGCAGTATTTT.

The J gene is TRBJ2-7, the V gene TRBV23-1; D unresolved. TRBV23-1 is an ORF for which the function is uncertain. V was cut by 0 bases and J by 0 bases, with 9 bases left in between. The CDR3 is made up of 15 amino acids. CDR3 residues: CASSQSVRNSYEQYF. The CDR3, as DNA: TGCGCCAGCAGTCAATCGGTGAGGAACTCCTACGAGCAGTACTTC.

The V call is TRBV25-1, the J call TRBJ1-1; 10 nucleotides line up with TRBD1. The junction had 15 bases not matched to a gene; V was cut back by 8 bases and J by 0 bases. The germline gives CDR1 MGHDK, CDR2 SYGVNS. This CDR3 region has 18 residues. CDR3 sequence (DNA): TGTGCCAGCGGGGGGACAGGGGAGAAGGGGGGCATGAACACTGAAGCTTTCTTT. It translates to CASGGTGEKGGMNTEAFF.

This clone was detected only once. This rearrangement joins TRBV18 to TRBJ1-4; tentative D call: TRBD1 (6 bases). CDR3 size: 12 residues. Trimming left V 8 bases short and J 4 bases short, with 8 bases between. Germline assignment: CDR1 KGHSH and CDR2 LQKENI. CDR3 residues: CASRTDNEKLFF. CDR3 nucleotide sequence: TGTGCCAGCCGGACAGATAATGAAAAACTGTTTTTT.

The chain combines TRBV27 with TRBJ2-4, with D maybe TRBD1 (5 bases). Germline V lookup: CDR1 MNHEY, CDR2 SMNVEV (reference sequence). V was clipped by 6 bases and J by 2 bases, with 14 bases between them. This CDR3 spans 15 amino acids. Here the CDR3 DNA reads TGTGCCAGCAGACCCGCAGGGTTAACCAAAAACATTCAGTACTTC. Its protein product is CASRPAGLTKNIQYF.

The chain combines TRBV19 with TRBJ1-5; no clear D. Germline V lookup: CDR1 LNHDA, CDR2 SQIVND (reference sequence). This CDR3 region has 14 residues. Trimming removed 6 bases at V and 7 bases at J, with 16 bases between. CDR3 DNA sequence: TGTGCCAGTAGGGGGAGGAGGGTCGGCCAGCCCCAGCATTTT. It codes for CASRGRRVGQPQHF.

J is TRBJ2-7 and V is TRBV12-1; TRBD1 reflects the table's D call only, with no check against the DNA. TRBV12-1 is reported as a pseudogene. This CDR3 spans 15 amino acids. CDR3 bases: TGTGCCAGCAGGTCAGACAGGGGGCTTCCCTACGAGCAGTACTTC. Encoded protein: CASRSDRGLPYEQYF.

The V call is TRBV7-3, the J call TRBJ2-2; D not certain. Germline values: CDR1 SGHTA, CDR2 FQGTGA. The length of the CDR3 is 15 residues. Trimming shortened V by 1 base and J by 3 bases, and 9 bases separated the two germline ends. In DNA, the CDR3 is TGTGCCAGCAGCTTAATGGTCGGTGACACCGGGGAGCTGTTTTTT. As protein: CASSLMVGDTGELFF. Based on the CDR3 plus reference TRBV7-3 and TRBJ2-2, the full variable domain is GAGVSQTPSNKVTEKGKYVELRCDPISGHTALYWYRQSLGQGPEFLIYFQGTGAADDSGLPNDRFFAVRPEGSVSTLKIQRTERGDSAVYLCASSLMVGDTGELFFGEGSRLTVL.

The gene calls are TRBV18 and TRBJ2-2; D gene ambiguous. Trimming pared 3 bases from V and 1 base from J, leaving 12 bases between. The CDR3 loop spans 16 amino acids. Germline V gene lookup returns CDR1 KGHSH and CDR2 LQKENI. CDR3 loop: CASSPNSPQNTGELFF. The CDR3 DNA reads TGTGCCAGCTCACCGAATTCACCACAGAACACCGGGGAGCTGTTTTTT. The entire variable domain, with the rest obtained from reference TRBV18 and TRBJ2-2, is as follows: NAGVMQNPRHLVRRRGQEARLRCSPMKGHSHVYWYRQLPEEGLKFMVYLQKENIIDESGMPKERFSAEFPKEGPSILRIQQVVRGDSAAYFCASSPNSPQNTGELFFGEGSRLTVL.

V gene TRBV5-1 combines with J gene TRBJ1-2, with a possible D match to TRBD1 (6 bases). Trimming removed 1 base at V and 2 bases at J, with 12 bases between. This CDR3 has 15 residues. CDR1 is SGHRS and CDR2 is YFSETQ in the germline V gene. CDR3 in DNA: TGCGCCAGCAGCTTGTACGTGGGGGCCAACTATGGCTACACCTTC. It is translated as CASSLYVGANYGYTF.

The rearrangement joins TRBV5-4 to TRBJ2-2; D is perhaps TRBD1 (6 bases). Germline V lookup: CDR1 SGHNT, CDR2 YYREEE (reference sequence). V was cut by 0 bases and J by 4 bases, with 13 bases left in between. The CDR3 covers 16 residues. The CDR3 loop is CASSLGQGSFTGELFF. Here the CDR3 DNA reads TGTGCCAGCAGCTTGGGGCAGGGGAGTTTCACCGGGGAGCTGTTTTTT. The variable domain in full, with the rest retrieved from reference TRBV5-4 and TRBJ2-2, is ETGVTQSPTHLIKTRGQQVTLRCSSQSGHNTVSWYQQALGQGPQFIFQYYREEENGRGNFPPRFSGLQFPNYSSELNVNALELDDSALYLCASSLGQGSFTGELFFGEGSRLTVL.

The rearrangement links TRBV5-4 to TRBJ2-3, with TRBD2 matching over 9 bases. The CDR3 is 14 residues long. Looked up from germline, CDR1 is SGHNT and CDR2 is YYREEE (reference sequence). V shed 3 bases and J 5 bases; nucleotides not matched to a gene: 4. CDR3 bases: TGTGCCAGCAGCTCCCGGCGGGGGGGAGATACGCAGTATTTT. Protein product: CASSSRRGGDTQYF.

V and J are TRBV9 and TRBJ1-3, with D perhaps matching TRBD1 (5 bases). CDR1 and CDR2 (germline): SGDLS, YYNGEE. CDR3 size: 14 residues. V was trimmed by 1 base and J by 0 bases, leaving 5 bases between them. CDR3 protein: CASSVQGSGNTIYF. The CDR3 region has the DNA TGTGCCAGCAGCGTACAGGGCTCTGGAAACACCATATATTTT. The whole variable domain, filled in from reference TRBV9 and TRBJ1-3, reads DSGVTQTPKHLITATGQRVTLRCSPRSGDLSVYWYQQSLDQGLQFLIQYYNGEERAKGNILERFSAQQFPDLHSELNLSSLELGDSALYFCASSVQGSGNTIYFGEGSWLTVV.

The chain employs TRBV4-2 and TRBJ2-3, with D perhaps TRBD2 (5 bases). The CDR3 extends over 15 amino acids. The V end was cut by 3 bases, the J end by 2 bases, with 12 bases between. Germline CDR1 reads LGHNA; CDR2 reads YNFKEQ. The CDR3 DNA follows: TGTGCCAGCAGCCAGAGTCTAGCCTCCACAGATACGCAGTATTTT. Protein: CASSQSLASTDTQYF.

This sequence joins TRBV29-1 and TRBJ1-3; D unclear. The germline V gene encodes CDR1 SQVTM and CDR2 ANQGSEA. The CDR3 covers 14 residues. V lost 7 bases and J lost 0, with 13 bases in between. DNA for the CDR3: TGCAGCGCCGACCCAGGTATCTCTGGAAACACCATATATTTT. Amino acid sequence: CSADPGISGNTIYF.

The chain recombines TRBV19 with TRBJ2-5; 10 positions match TRBD1. The CDR3 sequence is 16 residues long. Germline-derived CDR1 and CDR2 are LNHDA and SQIVND (reference sequence). V dropped 5 bases and J dropped 3; count of bases not matched to a gene: 9. CDR3 DNA: TGTGCCAGTAGTGCTGGACCCGGGACAGGGGAAGAGACCCAGTACTTC. Translated: CASSAGPGTGEETQYF.

The gene calls are TRBV7-6 and TRBJ2-7, with a weak D call TRBD2 (6 bases). This CDR3 has 15 amino acids. V shed 1 base and J shed 4 bases, with 14 bases lying between them. Germline CDR1 reads SGHVS; CDR2 reads FNYEAQ. The CDR3 region has the DNA TGTGCCAGCAGCTTAGTAGGGACTGGGGGTTACGAGCAGTACTTC. This sequence encodes CASSLVGTGGYEQYF.

The chain carries TRBV29-1 and TRBJ2-3, with D uncertain. V was cut by 5 bases and J by 2 bases, with 14 bases left in between. The CDR3 loop spans 14 amino acids. Germline CDR1 and CDR2: SQVTM and ANQGSEA. In nucleotides, the CDR3 is TGCAGCGTTCGGAACAGCATAACCACAGATACGCAGTATTTT. It is translated as CSVRNSITTDTQYF.

The gene calls are TRBV7-2 and TRBJ1-1, with 7 bases lining up with TRBD1. The CDR3 runs to 12 residues. Germline loops: CDR1 SGHTA, CDR2 FQGNSA. With V trimmed by 2 bases and J by 11 bases, 5 bases remained unmatched. CDR3 region: CASSLTGARAFF. CDR3 DNA: TGTGCCAGCAGCTTAACAGGGGCTAGGGCTTTCTTT.

The J gene is TRBJ2-5, the V gene TRBV2, with 8 bases aligning to TRBD1. CDR3 length: 16 residues. Trimming at V came to 1 base and at J to 0 bases, leaving 4 bases not matched to a gene. The germline gives CDR1 SNHLY, CDR2 FYNNEI. The CDR3 DNA reads as TGTGCCAGCAGTGAAGACAGGGGGTTGTACCAAGAGACCCAGTACTTC. Translated: CASSEDRGLYQETQYF.